This TCR beta chain was observed in a study of T cells in Graves' hyperthyroidism and ophthalmopathy. Background on the study: Peripheral blood collection took place at initial diagnosis, before any treatment.

Hyperthyroidism of Graves' type that showed no ophthalmopathy progression within 18 months was stable. PBMCs stemmed from 10 ml fresh peripheral blood. This clonotype was found many times. Its antigen is undetermined. Findings and limits, study-wide: Researchers found most expanded thyroid clonotypes above 0.001 in blood as well.

The source material, RNA transcripts, was used to amplify TCR beta CDR3 regions. The TCR CDR3 first-round RT-PCR relied on the HTBI primer set. One entry per CDR3 protein, called by TCRdb with MiXCR from the multiplex PCR reads. The sample has about 400,000 distinct CDR3 sequences, roughly an eighth seen once. Losses at the gene ends were 2 bases for V and 8 bases for J; bases not matched to a gene: 9. The CDR3 runs to 16 residues. Germline V gives CDR1 KGHSH, CDR2 LQKENI. Sequencing input: blood. The rearrangement joins TRBV18 to TRBJ1-6, with 7 bases matching TRBD1. The clonotype was recovered from a woman younger than 35 with Graves' hyperthyroidism. Here the CDR3 reads CASSPSWDSQYSPLHF. Written as DNA, the CDR3 is TGTGCCAGCTCACCATCTTGGGACAGTCAGTATTCACCCCTCCACTTT.